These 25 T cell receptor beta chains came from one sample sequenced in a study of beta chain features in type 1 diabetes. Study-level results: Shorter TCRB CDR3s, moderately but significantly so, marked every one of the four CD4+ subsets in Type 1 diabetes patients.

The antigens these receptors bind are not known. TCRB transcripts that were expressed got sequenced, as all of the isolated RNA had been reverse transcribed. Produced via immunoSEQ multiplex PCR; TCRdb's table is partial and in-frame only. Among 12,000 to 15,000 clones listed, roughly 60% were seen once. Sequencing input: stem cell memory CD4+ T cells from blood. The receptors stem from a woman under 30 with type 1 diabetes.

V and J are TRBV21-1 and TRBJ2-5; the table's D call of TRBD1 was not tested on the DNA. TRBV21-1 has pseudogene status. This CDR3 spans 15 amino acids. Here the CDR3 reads CASSRNRDREETQYF. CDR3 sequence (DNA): TGTGCCAGCAGTCGAAACCGGGACAGGGAAGAGACCCAGTACTTC.

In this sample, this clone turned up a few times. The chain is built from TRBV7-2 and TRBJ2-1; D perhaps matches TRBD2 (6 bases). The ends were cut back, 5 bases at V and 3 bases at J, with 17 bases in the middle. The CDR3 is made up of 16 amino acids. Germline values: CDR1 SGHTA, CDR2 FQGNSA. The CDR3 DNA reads TGTGCCAGCAGCCTCACTATTGGGCGGGACTACAATGAGCAGTTCTTC. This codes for CASSLTIGRDYNEQFF.

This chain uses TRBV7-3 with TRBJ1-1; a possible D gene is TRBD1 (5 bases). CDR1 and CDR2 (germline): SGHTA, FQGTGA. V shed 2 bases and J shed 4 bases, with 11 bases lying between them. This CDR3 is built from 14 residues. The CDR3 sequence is CASSLGGFGTEAFF. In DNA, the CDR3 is TGTGCCAGCAGCTTAGGGGGGTTCGGCACTGAAGCTTTCTTT.

CDR3 loop: CASQSGTYNNEQFF. As DNA, the CDR3 is TGCGCCAGCCAATCCGGGACTTACAACAATGAGCAGTTCTTC. The chain employs TRBV5-1 and TRBJ2-1; possibly TRBD2 for D (6 bases). The CDR3 contains 14 residues. The V gene's germline CDR1 is SGHRS and CDR2 YFSETQ. Trimming took 7 bases from V and 5 from J, leaving 16 bases between them.

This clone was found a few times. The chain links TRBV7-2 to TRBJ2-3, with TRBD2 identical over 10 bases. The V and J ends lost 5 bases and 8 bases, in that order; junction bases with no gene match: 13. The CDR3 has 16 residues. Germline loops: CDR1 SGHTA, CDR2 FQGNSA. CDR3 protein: CASSITSGEARGTQYF. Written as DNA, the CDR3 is TGTGCCAGCAGCATAACTAGCGGGGAGGCCCGGGGTACGCAGTATTTT.

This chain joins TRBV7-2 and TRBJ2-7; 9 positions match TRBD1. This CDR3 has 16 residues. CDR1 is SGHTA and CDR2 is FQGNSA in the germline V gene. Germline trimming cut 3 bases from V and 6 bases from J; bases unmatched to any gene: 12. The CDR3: CASSLDRPGQGVEQYF. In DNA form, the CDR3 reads TGTGCCAGCAGCTTGGATCGACCGGGACAGGGCGTCGAGCAGTACTTC.

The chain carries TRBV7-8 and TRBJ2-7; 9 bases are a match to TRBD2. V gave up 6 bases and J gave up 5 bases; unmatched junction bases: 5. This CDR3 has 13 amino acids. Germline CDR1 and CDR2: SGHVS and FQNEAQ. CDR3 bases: TGTGCCAGCAGGCGGGGGGGTCTAAACGAGCAGTACTTC. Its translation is CASRRGGLNEQYF.

The CDR3 nucleotides read TGTGCCTGGAGTGTAGGGCTAGCGGGAGGCGAGCAGTACTTC. This sequence encodes CAWSVGLAGGEQYF. The genes are TRBV30 and TRBJ2-5, with 11 bases identical to TRBD2. The end of the DNA fits TRBJ2-7 better, so the J call may be wrong. Germline values: CDR1 GTSNPN, CDR2 SVGIG (reference sequence). The CDR3 is 14 residues long.

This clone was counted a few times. CDR3 coding DNA: TGTGCCAGCAGCTCCTTAGGGACACCGACGCAGTATTTT. It is translated as CASSSLGTPTQYF. This chain uses TRBV7-2 with TRBJ2-3, with a tentative D call TRBD1 (6 bases). V dropped 4 bases and J dropped 9 bases, with 14 bases sitting between them. The V gene's germline CDR1 is SGHTA and CDR2 FQGNSA. The CDR3 covers 13 residues. Supplemented by reference TRBV7-2 and TRBJ2-3, the full variable domain reads GAGVSQSPSNKVTEKGKDVELRCDPISGHTALYWYRQSLGQGLEFLIYFQGNSAPDKSGLPSDRFSAERTGGSVSTLTIQRTQQEDSAVYLCASSSLGTPTQYFGPGTRLTVL.

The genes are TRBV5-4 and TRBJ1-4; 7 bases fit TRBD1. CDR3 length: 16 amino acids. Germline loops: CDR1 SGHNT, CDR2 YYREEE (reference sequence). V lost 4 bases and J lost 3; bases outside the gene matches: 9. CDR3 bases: TGTGCCAGCAGCGCGGGACAGCGTACATCTAATGAAAAACTGTTTTTT. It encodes CASSAGQRTSNEKLFF.

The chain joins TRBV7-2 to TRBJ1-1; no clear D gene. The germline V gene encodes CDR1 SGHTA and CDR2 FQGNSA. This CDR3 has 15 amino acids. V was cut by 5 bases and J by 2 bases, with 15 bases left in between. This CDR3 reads CASSPSRELNTEAFF. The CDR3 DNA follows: TGTGCCAGCAGCCCCTCACGGGAACTTAACACTGAAGCTTTCTTT.

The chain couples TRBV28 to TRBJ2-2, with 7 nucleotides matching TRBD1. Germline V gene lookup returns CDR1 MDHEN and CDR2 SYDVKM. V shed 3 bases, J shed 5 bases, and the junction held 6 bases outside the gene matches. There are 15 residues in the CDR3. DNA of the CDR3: TGTGCCAGCAGTTTTCCCGGGACAGTGACCGGGGAGCTGTTTTTT. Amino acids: CASSFPGTVTGELFF.

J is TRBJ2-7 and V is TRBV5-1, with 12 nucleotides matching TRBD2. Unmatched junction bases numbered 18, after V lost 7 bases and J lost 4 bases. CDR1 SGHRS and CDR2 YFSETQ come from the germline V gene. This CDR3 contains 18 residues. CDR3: CASRVGLGTSGRTYEQYF. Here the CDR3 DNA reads TGCGCCAGCCGCGTCGGTTTGGGTACTAGCGGGAGGACTTACGAGCAGTACTTC.

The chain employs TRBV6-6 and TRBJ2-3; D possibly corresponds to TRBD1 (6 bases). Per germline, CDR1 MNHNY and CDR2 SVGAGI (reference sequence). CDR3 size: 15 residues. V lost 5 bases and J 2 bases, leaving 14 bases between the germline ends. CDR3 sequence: CASSLMGAPTDTQYF. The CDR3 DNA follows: TGTGCCAGCAGTCTTATGGGGGCACCCACAGATACGCAGTATTTT.

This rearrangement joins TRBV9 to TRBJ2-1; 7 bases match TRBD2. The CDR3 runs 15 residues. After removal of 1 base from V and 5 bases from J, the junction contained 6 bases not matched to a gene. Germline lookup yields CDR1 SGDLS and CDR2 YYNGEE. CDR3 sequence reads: CASSVSVTSDNEQFF. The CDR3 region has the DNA TGTGCCAGCAGCGTATCCGTAACTAGCGACAATGAGCAGTTCTTC.

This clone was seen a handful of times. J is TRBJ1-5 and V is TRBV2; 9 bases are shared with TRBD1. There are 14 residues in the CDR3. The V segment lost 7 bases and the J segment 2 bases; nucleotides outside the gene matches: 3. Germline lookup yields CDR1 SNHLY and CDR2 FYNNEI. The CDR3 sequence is CASTRDRGNQPQHF. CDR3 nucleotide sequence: TGTGCCAGCACTAGGGACAGGGGCAATCAGCCCCAGCATTTT.

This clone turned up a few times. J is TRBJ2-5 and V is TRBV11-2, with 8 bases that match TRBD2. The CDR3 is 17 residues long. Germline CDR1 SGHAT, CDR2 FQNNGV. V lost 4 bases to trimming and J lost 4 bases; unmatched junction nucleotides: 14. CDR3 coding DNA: TGTGCCAGCAGCTGGGTCCCTCCGGGGGGGCTGGGAGAGACCCAGTACTTC. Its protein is CASSWVPPGGLGETQYF.

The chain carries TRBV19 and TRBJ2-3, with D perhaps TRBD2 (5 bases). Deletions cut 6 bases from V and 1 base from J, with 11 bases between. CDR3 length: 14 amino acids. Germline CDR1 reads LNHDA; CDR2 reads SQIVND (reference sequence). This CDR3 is CASSYYGGTDTQYF. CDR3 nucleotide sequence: TGTGCCAGTAGCTATTACGGGGGCACAGATACGCAGTATTTT.

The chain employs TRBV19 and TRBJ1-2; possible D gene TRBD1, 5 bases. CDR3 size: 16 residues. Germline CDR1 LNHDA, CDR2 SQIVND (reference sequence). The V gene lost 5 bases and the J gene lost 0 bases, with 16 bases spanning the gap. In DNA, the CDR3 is TGTGCCAGTAGTCCCCAAAGGGGTCAGTCTAACTATGGCTACACCTTC. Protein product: CASSPQRGQSNYGYTF.

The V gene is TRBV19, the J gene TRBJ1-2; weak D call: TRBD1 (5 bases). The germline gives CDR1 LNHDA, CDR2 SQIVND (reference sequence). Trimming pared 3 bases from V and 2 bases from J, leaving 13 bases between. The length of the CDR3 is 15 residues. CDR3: CASSIAEGLNYGYTF. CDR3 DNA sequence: TGTGCCAGTAGTATTGCTGAGGGACTAAACTATGGCTACACCTTC.

The DNA of the CDR3 is TGTGCCAGCAGCGCGACTAGCTATTACAATGAGCAGTTCTTC. It specifies CASSATSYYNEQFF. The V call is TRBV9, the J call TRBJ2-1, with 7 bases aligning to TRBD2. Germline CDR1 is SGDLS and CDR2 is YYNGEE. There are 14 residues in the CDR3. V lost 3 bases and J lost 4; bases outside the gene matches: 4.

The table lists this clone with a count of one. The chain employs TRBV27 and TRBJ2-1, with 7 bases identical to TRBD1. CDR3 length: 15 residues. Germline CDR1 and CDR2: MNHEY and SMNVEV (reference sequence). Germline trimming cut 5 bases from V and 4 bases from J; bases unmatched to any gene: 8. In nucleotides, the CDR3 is TGTGCCAGCAGTAACCCGGGACAGCTATACAATGAGCAGTTCTTC. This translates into CASSNPGQLYNEQFF.

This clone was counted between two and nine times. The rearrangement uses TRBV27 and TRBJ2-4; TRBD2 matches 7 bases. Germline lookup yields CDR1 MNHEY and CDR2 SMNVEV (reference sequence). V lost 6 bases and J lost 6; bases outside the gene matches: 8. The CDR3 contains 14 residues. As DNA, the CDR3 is TGTGCCAGCAGGACCTGGGGGGGACCAAACATTCAGTACTTC. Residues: CASRTWGGPNIQYF.

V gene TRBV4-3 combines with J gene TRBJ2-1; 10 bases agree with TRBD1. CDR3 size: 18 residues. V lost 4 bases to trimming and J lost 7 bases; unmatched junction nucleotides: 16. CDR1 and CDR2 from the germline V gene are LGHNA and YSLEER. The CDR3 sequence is CASSPTRTGGSYRNEQFF. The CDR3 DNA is TGCGCCAGCAGCCCTACCCGGACAGGGGGATCCTACCGGAATGAGCAGTTCTTC.

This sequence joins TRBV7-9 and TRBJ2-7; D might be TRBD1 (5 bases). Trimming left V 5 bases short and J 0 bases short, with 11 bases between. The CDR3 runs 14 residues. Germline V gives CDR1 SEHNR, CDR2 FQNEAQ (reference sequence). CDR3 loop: CASSPDKSSYEQYF. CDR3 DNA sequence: TGTGCCAGCAGCCCGGACAAGAGCTCCTACGAGCAGTACTTC.